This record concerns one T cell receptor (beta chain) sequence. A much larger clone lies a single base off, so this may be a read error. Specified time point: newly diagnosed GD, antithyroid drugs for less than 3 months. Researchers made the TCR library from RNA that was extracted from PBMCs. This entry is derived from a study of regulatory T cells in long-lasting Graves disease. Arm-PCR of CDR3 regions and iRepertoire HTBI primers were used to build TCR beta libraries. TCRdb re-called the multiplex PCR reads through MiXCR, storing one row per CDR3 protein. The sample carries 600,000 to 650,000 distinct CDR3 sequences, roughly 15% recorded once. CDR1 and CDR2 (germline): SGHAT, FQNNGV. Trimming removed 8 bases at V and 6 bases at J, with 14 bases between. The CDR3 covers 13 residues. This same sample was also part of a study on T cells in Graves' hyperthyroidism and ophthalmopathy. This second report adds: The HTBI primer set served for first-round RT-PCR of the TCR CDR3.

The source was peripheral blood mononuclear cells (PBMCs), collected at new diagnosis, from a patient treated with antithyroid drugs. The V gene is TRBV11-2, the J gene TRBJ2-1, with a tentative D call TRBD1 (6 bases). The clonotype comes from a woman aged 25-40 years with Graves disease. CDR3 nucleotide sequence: TGTGCCAGCGCCAAGGGGGACGGCAATGAGCAGTTCTTC. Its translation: CASAKGDGNEQFF.